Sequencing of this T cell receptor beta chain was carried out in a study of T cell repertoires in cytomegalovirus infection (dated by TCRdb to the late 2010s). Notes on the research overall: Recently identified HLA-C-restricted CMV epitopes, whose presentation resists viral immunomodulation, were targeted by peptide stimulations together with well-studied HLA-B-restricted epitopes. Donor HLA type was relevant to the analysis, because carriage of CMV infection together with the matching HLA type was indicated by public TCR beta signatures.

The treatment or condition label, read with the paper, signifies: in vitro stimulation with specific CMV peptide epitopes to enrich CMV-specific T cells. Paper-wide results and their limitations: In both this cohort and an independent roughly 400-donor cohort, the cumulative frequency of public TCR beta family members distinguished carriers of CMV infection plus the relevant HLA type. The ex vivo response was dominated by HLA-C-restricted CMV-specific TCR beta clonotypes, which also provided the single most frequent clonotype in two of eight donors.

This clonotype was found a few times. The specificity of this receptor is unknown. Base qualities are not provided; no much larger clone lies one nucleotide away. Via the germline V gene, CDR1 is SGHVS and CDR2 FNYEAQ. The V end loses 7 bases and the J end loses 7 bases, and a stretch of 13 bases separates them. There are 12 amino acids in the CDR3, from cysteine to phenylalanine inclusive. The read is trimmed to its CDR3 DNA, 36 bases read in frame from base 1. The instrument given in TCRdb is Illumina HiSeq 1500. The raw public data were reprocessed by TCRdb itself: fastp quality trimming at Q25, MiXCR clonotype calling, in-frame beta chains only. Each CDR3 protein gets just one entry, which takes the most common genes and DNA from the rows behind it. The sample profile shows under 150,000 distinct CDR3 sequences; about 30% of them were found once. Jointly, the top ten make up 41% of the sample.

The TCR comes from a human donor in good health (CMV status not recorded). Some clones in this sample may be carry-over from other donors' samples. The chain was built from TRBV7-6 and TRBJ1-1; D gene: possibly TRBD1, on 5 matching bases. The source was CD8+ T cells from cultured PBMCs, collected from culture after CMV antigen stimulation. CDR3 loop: CASNTGAVEAFF. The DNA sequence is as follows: TGTGCCAGCAACACCGGGGCCGTTGAAGCTTTCTTT.